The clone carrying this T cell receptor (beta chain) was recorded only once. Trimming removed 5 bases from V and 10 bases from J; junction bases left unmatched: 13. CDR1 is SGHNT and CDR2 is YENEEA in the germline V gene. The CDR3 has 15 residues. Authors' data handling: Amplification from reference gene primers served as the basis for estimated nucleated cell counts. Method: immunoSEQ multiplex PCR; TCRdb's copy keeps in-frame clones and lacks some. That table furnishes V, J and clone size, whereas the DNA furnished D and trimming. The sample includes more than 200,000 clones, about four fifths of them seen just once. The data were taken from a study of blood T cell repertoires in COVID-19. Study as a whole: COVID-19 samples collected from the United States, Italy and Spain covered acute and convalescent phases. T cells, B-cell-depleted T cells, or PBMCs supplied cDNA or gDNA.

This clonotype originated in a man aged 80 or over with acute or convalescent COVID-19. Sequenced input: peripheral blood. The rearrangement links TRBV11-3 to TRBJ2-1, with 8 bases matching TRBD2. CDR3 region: CASSQTSGRGEEQFF. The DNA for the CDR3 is TGTGCCAGCAGCCAGACAAGCGGGAGAGGAGAGGAGCAGTTCTTC. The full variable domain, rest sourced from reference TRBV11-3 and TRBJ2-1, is EAGVVQSPRYKIIEKKQPVAFWCNPISGHNTLYWYLQNLGQGPELLIRYENEEAVDDSQLPKDRFSAERLKGVDSTLKIQPAELGDSAVYLCASSQTSGRGEEQFFGPGTRLTVL.